This T cell receptor beta chain was found in a study of cytotoxic CD8 clonotypes in ibrutinib-treated CLL. Study-wide background: Response sampling came at median 12 months of treatment, ranging roughly 6 to 36 months. Findings of the study overall: Whereas clonality rose at ibrutinib response, it declined toward baseline at progression.

Approximately 1.9 micrograms of genomic DNA came from cryopreserved PBMCs for TCR beta libraries. Data came from immunoSEQ multiplex PCR; TCRdb stores just in-frame clones and leaves some out. The top ten hold more than 4.5% of the sample, which has just over 200,000 clones, approximately 70% seen once. CDR1 is MDHEN and CDR2 is SYDVKM in the germline V gene. The CDR3 is 11 amino acids. V was trimmed by 8 bases and J by 3 bases, leaving 7 bases between them. As concerns this clone: Its antigen is unknown.

The sequence came from a human donor with chronic lymphocytic leukemia. The specimen comprised PBMCs, sampled after 12 months of ibrutinib treatment. The chain joins TRBV28 to TRBJ1-2, with no clear D. Here the CDR3 reads CASSSYYGYTF. In DNA form, the CDR3 reads TGTGCCAGCTCCTCCTACTATGGCTACACCTTC.